This T cell receptor (beta chain) derives from a study of shared clonotypes between healthy human individuals. As for the study in general: A donor's plate count was three for CD4 naive and three for CD4 memory; CD8 naive had two and CD8 memory one.

General observations from the study: Around 5.4% of naive CD4 clonotypes were common to several donors. Estimated richness values were generally larger in naive subsets than in memory subsets.

For this clone: Antigen unknown.

Sequencing used immunoSEQ multiplex PCR; TCRdb keeps in-frame clones, though not all of them. Seen here are hundreds of thousands of clones, 90% to 95% observed once, and the top ten hold approximately 22%. Germline values: CDR1 MDHEN, CDR2 SYDVKM. The trim removed 6 bases at V and 5 bases at J, leaving 14 bases unmatched. CDR3 length equals 16 residues. CD8 cells classed as naive were CD45RO-negative and positively selected for CCR7, excluding terminally differentiated effector memory CD45RA+ cells. The clonotype was recovered from a man aged 30 to 45 in good health. What was sequenced was naive CD8+ T cells sorted from blood. The rearrangement links TRBV28 to TRBJ2-7, with 9 bases aligning to TRBD2. This CDR3 is CASSLLSSGSMDEQYF. CDR3 in DNA: TGTGCCAGCAGCCTGCTGAGTAGCGGGAGCATGGACGAGCAGTACTTC.